One and the same sample provided the 9 T cell receptor beta chains below, sequenced in a study of T cell changes during pregnancy in multiple sclerosis. Profiling relied on immunoSEQ multiplex PCR, and the TCRdb table lists in-frame clones only, not all of them. This table has approximately 88,000 clones, 90% to 95% appearing once. Material: peripheral blood, obtained in the first trimester of pregnancy. The receptors were sampled from a female donor with multiple sclerosis, enrolled in a pregnancy study.

This clone came up a few times. The chain links TRBV9 to TRBJ2-1, with D possibly matching TRBD1 (5 bases). From germline, CDR1 is SGDLS and CDR2 YYNGEE. The CDR3 has 14 residues. V lost 0 bases, J lost 8 bases, and 12 bases lay in between. For the CDR3, the DNA is TGTGCCAGCAGCGTAGGAGCAGGGTCGGATGAGCAGTTCTTC. Translation gives CASSVGAGSDEQFF.

The CDR3 nucleotides are TGTGCCAGTAGTTCGCTTCCGGGACAGGGGTCGAGTGAGCAGTACTTC. Translating gives CASSSLPGQGSSEQYF. The chain links TRBV19 to TRBJ2-7, with TRBD1 matching 10 bases. The germline CDR1 and CDR2 sequences are LNHDA and SQIVND (reference sequence). The J segment lost 7 bases and the V segment lost 5 bases, leaving 14 bases of the junction unmatched. CDR3 length: 16 amino acids.

The V and J genes are TRBV9 and TRBJ1-4; D unclear. CDR1 and CDR2 from the germline V gene are SGDLS and YYNGEE. The CDR3 is 15 residues long. Trimming cost V 4 bases and J 8 bases, with 18 bases left between them. For the CDR3, the DNA is TGTGCCAGCAGCACCCCGGGCCCCGGGAAGGAAAAACTGTTTTTT. It encodes CASSTPGPGKEKLFF.

The V gene is TRBV5-4, the J gene TRBJ2-7, with 7 nucleotides matching TRBD1. V trimming: 3 bases; J trimming: 6 bases; junction bases outside the gene matches: 12. The CDR3 consists of 15 residues. Per germline, CDR1 SGHNT and CDR2 YYREEE (reference sequence). CDR3 amino acids: CASSSTGTAISEQYF. The CDR3, as DNA: TGTGCCAGCAGCTCGACAGGGACCGCAATCTCCGAGCAGTACTTC.

This chain connects TRBV6-4 to TRBJ2-5; TRBD2 aligns across 12 bases. V gave up 4 bases and J gave up 5 bases; unmatched junction bases: 5. This CDR3 has 15 residues. Looked up from germline, CDR1 is MRHNA and CDR2 is SNTAGT. The CDR3, as DNA: TGTGCCAGCAGTGCACTAGCGGGGGGCTATGAGACCCAGTACTTC. It encodes CASSALAGGYETQYF.

The V call is TRBV25-1, the J call TRBJ1-2, with D maybe TRBD1 (5 bases). The CDR3 loop spans 12 amino acids. The V end lost 4 bases, the J end lost 4 bases, and 7 bases lay between the germline ends. CDR1 is MGHDK, CDR2 SYGVNS, per germline. The DNA of the CDR3 is TGTGCCAGCAGTGTGACAGCCTATGGCTACACCTTC. Translated: CASSVTAYGYTF.

V is TRBV5-4 and J is TRBJ2-3, with 15 bases fitting TRBD2. The CDR3 extends over 19 amino acids. The V gene's germline CDR1 is SGHNT and CDR2 YYREEE (reference sequence). V gave up 1 base and J gave up 5 bases; unmatched junction bases: 11. Written as DNA, the CDR3 is TGTGCCAGCAGCTTGCCAAGGACTAGCGGGGGGGCGAGTAGAGATACGCAGTATTTT. Its protein product is CASSLPRTSGGASRDTQYF.

The chain joins TRBV18 to TRBJ1-2, with D possibly being TRBD1 (6 bases). The CDR3 covers 17 residues. The V gene lost 0 bases and the J gene lost 0 bases, with 14 bases spanning the gap. Germline assignment: CDR1 KGHSH and CDR2 LQKENI. This CDR3 reads CASSPPARGESNYGYTF. The CDR3 region has the DNA TGTGCCAGCTCACCACCGGCCAGGGGTGAGTCTAACTATGGCTACACCTTC.

This clone was seen once. The chain carries TRBV4-1 and TRBJ1-1; possible D gene TRBD1, 6 bases. This CDR3 region has 13 residues. CDR1 is MGHRA and CDR2 is YSYEKL in the germline V gene. Trimming took 2 bases from V and 5 from J, leaving 9 bases between them. CDR3 DNA sequence: TGCGCCAGCAGCCAACTCGACAGGACTGAAGCTTTCTTT. Amino acid sequence: CASSQLDRTEAFF.